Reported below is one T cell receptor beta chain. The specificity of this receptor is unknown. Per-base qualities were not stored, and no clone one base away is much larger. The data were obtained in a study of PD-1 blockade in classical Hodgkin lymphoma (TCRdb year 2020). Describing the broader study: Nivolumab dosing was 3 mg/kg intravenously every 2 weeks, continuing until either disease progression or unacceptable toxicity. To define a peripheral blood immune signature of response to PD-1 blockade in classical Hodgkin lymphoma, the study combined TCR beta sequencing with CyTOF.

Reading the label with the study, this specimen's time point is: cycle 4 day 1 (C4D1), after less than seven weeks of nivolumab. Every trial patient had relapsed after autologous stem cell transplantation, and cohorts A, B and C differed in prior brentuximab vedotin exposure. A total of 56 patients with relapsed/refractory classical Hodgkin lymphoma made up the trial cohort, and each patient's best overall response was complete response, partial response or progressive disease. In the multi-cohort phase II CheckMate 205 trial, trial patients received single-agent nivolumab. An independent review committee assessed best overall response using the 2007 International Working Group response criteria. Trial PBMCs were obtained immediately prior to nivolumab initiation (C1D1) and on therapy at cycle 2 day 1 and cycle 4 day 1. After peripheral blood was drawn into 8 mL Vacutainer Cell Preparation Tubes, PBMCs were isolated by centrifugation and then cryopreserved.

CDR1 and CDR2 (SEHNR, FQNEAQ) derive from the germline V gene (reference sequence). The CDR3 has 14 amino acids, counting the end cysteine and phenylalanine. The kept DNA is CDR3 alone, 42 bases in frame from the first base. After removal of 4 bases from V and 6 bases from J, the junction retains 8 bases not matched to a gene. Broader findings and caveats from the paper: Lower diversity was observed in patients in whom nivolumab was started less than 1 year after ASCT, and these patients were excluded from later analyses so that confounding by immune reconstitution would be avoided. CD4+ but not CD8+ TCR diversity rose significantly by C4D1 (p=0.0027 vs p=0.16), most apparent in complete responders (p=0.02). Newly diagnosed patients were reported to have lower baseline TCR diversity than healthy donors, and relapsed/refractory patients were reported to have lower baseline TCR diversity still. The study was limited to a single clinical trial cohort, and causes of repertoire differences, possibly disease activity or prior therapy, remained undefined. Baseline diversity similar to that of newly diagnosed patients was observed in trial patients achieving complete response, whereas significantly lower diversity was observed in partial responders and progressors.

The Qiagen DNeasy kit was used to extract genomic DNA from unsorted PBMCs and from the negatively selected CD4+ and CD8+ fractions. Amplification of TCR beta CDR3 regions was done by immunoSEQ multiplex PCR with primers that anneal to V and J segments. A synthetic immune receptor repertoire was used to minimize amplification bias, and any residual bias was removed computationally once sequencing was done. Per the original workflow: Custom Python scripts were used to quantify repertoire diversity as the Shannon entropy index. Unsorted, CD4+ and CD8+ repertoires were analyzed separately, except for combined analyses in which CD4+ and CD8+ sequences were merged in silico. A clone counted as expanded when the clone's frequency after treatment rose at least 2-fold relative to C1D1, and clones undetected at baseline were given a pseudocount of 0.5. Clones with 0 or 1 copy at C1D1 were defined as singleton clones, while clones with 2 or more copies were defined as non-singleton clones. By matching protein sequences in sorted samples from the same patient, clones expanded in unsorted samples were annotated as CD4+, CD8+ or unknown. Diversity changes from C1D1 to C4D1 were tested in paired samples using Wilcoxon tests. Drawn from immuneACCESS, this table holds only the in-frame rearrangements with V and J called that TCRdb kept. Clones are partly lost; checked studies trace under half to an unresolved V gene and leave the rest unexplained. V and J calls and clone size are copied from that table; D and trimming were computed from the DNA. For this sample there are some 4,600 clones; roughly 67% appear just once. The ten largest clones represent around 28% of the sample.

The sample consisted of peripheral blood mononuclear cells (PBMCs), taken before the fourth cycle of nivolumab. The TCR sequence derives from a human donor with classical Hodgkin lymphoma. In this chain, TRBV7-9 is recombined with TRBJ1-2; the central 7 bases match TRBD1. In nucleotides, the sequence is TGTGCCAGCAGCTGGGGAGTGACAGGGAATGGCTACACCTTC. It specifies CASSWGVTGNGYTF.